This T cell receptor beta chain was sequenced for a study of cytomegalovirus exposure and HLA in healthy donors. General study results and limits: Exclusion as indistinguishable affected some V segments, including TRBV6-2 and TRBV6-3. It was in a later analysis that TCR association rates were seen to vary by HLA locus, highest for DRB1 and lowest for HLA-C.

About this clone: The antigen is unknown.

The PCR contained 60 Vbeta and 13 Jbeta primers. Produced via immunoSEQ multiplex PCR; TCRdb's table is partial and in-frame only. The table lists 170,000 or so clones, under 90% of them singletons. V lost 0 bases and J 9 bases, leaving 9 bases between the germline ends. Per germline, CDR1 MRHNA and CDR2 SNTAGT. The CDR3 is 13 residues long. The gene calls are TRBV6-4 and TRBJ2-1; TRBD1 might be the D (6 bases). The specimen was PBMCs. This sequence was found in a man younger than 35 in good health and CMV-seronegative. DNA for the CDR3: TGTGCCAGCAGTGACTCTGGACAGAGTGAGCAGTTCTTC. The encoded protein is CASSDSGQSEQFF.